A single sample is the source of the 25 T cell receptor beta chains below, sequenced in a study of CD8 T cells in Susac syndrome. Random hexamers were used to reverse transcribe the RNA input (about 0.5 to 1 ug). Each CDR3 protein is one row after TCRdb ran MiXCR on the immunoSEQ multiplex PCR reads. The table shows roughly 160,000 distinct CDR3 sequences, with approximately 95% occurring only once. Sequences were obtained from CD4+ T cells from PBMCs. The receptors stem from a human donor with Susac syndrome.

The rearrangement uses TRBV15 and TRBJ1-2, with no clear D. Germline V gene lookup returns CDR1 LNHNV and CDR2 YYDKDF (reference sequence). The germline V and J ends were trimmed by 5 bases and 5 bases, with 12 bases remaining between them. This CDR3 comprises 13 residues. CDR3 DNA: TGTGCCACCAGCGGAGGGTTGGCGTATGGCTACACCTTC. It translates to CATSGGLAYGYTF.

V and J are TRBV5-4 and TRBJ2-7; 9 nucleotides line up with TRBD1. Germline loops: CDR1 SGHNT, CDR2 YYREEE (reference sequence). J was trimmed by 5 bases and V by 7 bases; bases with no gene match: 13. This CDR3 has 15 residues. In DNA form, the CDR3 reads TGTGCCAGCCGATCAATGGGACAGGGATTCCACGAGCAGTACTTC. Translation: CASRSMGQGFHEQYF.

The rearrangement uses TRBV3-1 and TRBJ2-7; D gene uncertain. Germline CDR1 and CDR2: LGHDT and YNNKEL (reference sequence). V was shortened by 0 bases and J by 2 bases, with 5 bases between the two germline ends. The CDR3 contains 13 residues. The CDR3 DNA reads TGTGCCAGCAGCCAAGATAGTACCTACGAGCAGTACTTC. As protein: CASSQDSTYEQYF.

The chain links TRBV14 to TRBJ2-1; TRBD2 agrees at 9 bases. Germline-derived CDR1 and CDR2 are SGHDN and FVKESK. The CDR3 loop spans 17 amino acids. The V segment lost 4 bases and the J segment 0 bases; nucleotides outside the gene matches: 7. The CDR3 spells CASSPKYSGSSYNEQFF. DNA of the CDR3: TGTGCCAGCAGCCCAAAATATAGCGGGAGCTCCTACAATGAGCAGTTCTTC.

This chain uses TRBV29-1 with TRBJ2-3, with TRBD2 matching over 9 bases. The V segment lost 3 bases and the J segment 6 bases; nucleotides outside the gene matches: 7. CDR3 length: 14 residues. CDR1 SQVTM and CDR2 ANQGSEA come from the germline V gene. DNA for the CDR3: TGCAGCGTTGATAAGGCGGGAGGGACCGATACGCAGTATTTT. This sequence encodes CSVDKAGGTDTQYF.

V and J are TRBV12-3 or TRBV12-4 and TRBJ1-2; D remains unclear. This CDR3 is built from 12 residues. V gave up 11 bases and J gave up 4 bases, with 14 bases separating them. Here the CDR3 reads CADRLAGYGYTF. The CDR3 coding sequence is TGTGCCGACCGACTGGCCGGCTATGGCTACACCTTC.

The genes are TRBV5-6 and TRBJ2-5; D possibly uses TRBD1 or TRBD2 (5 bases each). The CDR3 loop spans 13 amino acids. Deletions cut 2 bases from V and 5 bases from J, with 10 bases between. Germline loops: CDR1 SGHDT, CDR2 YYEEEE. CDR3 coding DNA: TGTGCCAGCAGCTTCGGGACGTGGGAGACCCAGTACTTC. Its translation is CASSFGTWETQYF.

This rearrangement joins TRBV3-1 to TRBJ2-7; 7 bases are a match to TRBD1. Germline V gene data show CDR1 as LGHDT and CDR2 as YNNKEL (reference sequence). After removal of 4 bases from V and 3 bases from J, the junction contained 3 bases not matched to a gene. The CDR3 has 13 residues. For the CDR3, the DNA is TGTGCCAGCAGCCGCAGACAGGGCTACGAGCAGTACTTC. Amino acids: CASSRRQGYEQYF.

The chain is built from TRBV15 and TRBJ2-5, with D perhaps being TRBD1 or TRBD2 (6 bases each). This CDR3 region has 15 residues. CDR1 is LNHNV and CDR2 is YYDKDF in the germline V gene (reference sequence). Trimming cost V 0 bases and J 5 bases, with 13 bases left between them. The CDR3 is CATSRDRGQGETQYF. The CDR3 bases are TGTGCCACCAGCAGAGATCGGGGGCAGGGGGAGACCCAGTACTTC.

This clonotype was picked up a small number of times. The chain links TRBV18 to TRBJ2-5; no clear D gene. V was trimmed by 8 bases and J by 5 bases, leaving 9 bases between them. CDR3 length: 11 amino acids. Germline CDR1 KGHSH, CDR2 LQKENI. The CDR3 DNA follows: TGTGCCAGCAGCCCAAAGGAGACCCAGTACTTC. It encodes CASSPKETQYF.

CDR3 loop: CATSRDRRARGTQYF. Here the CDR3 DNA reads TGTGCCACCAGCAGGGACAGGAGGGCCCGAGGGACCCAGTACTTC. The chain combines TRBV15 with TRBJ2-5; D might be TRBD1 (7 bases). Germline V gene data show CDR1 as LNHNV and CDR2 as YYDKDF (reference sequence). Trimming took off 3 bases at V and 7 bases at J, with 18 bases between the two ends. The CDR3 has 15 amino acids.

This chain uses TRBV25-1 with TRBJ2-4; D remains unclear. The CDR3 is 15 residues long. Germline-derived CDR1 and CDR2 are MGHDK and SYGVNS. Trimming took off 3 bases at V and 0 bases at J, with 9 bases between the two ends. The CDR3 DNA sequence: TGTGCCAGCAGTGACGGCGCGCTAGCCAAAAACATTCAGTACTTC. Protein product: CASSDGALAKNIQYF. The whole variable domain, remainder taken from reference TRBV25-1 and TRBJ2-4, is EADIYQTPRYLVIGTGKKITLECSQTMGHDKMYWYQQDPGMELHLIHYSYGVNSTEKGDLSSESTVSRIRTEHFPLTLESARPSHTSQYLCASSDGALAKNIQYFGAGTRLSVL.

V is TRBV7-9 and J is TRBJ1-2; D gene uncertain. V shed 5 bases and J shed 3 bases, with 7 bases lying between them. This CDR3 has 12 amino acids. Per the germline V gene, CDR1 is SEHNR and CDR2 is FQNEAQ (reference sequence). The DNA of the CDR3 is TGTGCCAGCAGCAACGGCGACTATGGCTACACCTTC. It specifies CASSNGDYGYTF.

J is TRBJ1-2 and V is TRBV27; 9 bases align to TRBD1. V gave up 6 bases and J gave up 0 bases; unmatched junction bases: 5. From germline, CDR1 is MNHEY and CDR2 SMNVEV (reference sequence). This CDR3 comprises 15 residues. CDR3 protein: CASSRDRATNYGYTF. CDR3 DNA: TGTGCCAGCAGCCGGGACAGGGCCACTAACTATGGCTACACCTTC.

The chain couples TRBV18 to TRBJ2-1, with D possibly matching TRBD2 (5 bases). Trimming took off 2 bases at V and 1 base at J, with 9 bases between the two ends. CDR3 length: 15 amino acids. Germline assignment: CDR1 KGHSH and CDR2 LQKENI. CDR3 in amino acids: CASSPTRTSYNEQFF. Written as DNA, the CDR3 is TGTGCCAGCTCACCAACCCGGACTTCCTACAATGAGCAGTTCTTC.

The J gene is TRBJ1-2, the V gene TRBV4-3; possibly TRBD1 for D (6 bases). Trimming took off 0 bases at V and 8 bases at J, with 19 bases between the two ends. The CDR3 totals 16 residues. The germline V gene encodes CDR1 LGHNA and CDR2 YSLEER. Here the CDR3 reads CASSQDLRGQTQGYTF. The CDR3, as DNA: TGCGCCAGCAGCCAAGATCTTCGTGGACAGACCCAAGGCTACACCTTC.

V gene TRBV24-1 combines with J gene TRBJ2-5; D remains ambiguous. The CDR3 covers 16 residues. Germline loops: CDR1 KGHDR, CDR2 SFDVKD. The V end lost 3 bases, the J end lost 5 bases, and 18 bases lay between the germline ends. The CDR3 region has the DNA TGTGCCACCAGTGATCCCCAGGACGGGTTTGGGGAGACCCAGTACTTC. Protein product: CATSDPQDGFGETQYF.

The chain uses TRBV5-1 and TRBJ2-5, with D perhaps matching TRBD2 (6 bases). The CDR3 runs 13 residues. V gave up 4 bases and J gave up 7 bases, with 14 bases separating them. From germline, CDR1 is SGHRS and CDR2 YFSETQ. CDR3 in amino acids: CASSPSGEATQYF. The CDR3 nucleotides are TGCGCCAGCAGCCCGTCCGGGGAGGCGACCCAGTACTTC. Supplemented by reference TRBV5-1 and TRBJ2-5, the full variable domain reads KAGVTQTPRYLIKTRGQQVTLSCSPISGHRSVSWYQQTPGQGLQFLFEYFSETQRNKGNFPGRFSGRQFSNSRSEMNVSTLELGDSALYLCASSPSGEATQYFGPGTRLLVL.

The chain uses TRBV3-1 and TRBJ2-1, with TRBD1 identical over 11 bases. The J segment lost 4 bases and the V segment lost 4 bases, leaving 3 bases of the junction unmatched. CDR3 length equals 15 residues. Looked up from germline, CDR1 is LGHDT and CDR2 is YNNKEL (reference sequence). In DNA, the CDR3 is TGTGCCAGCAGCCCCCGGGACAGGGGGTACAATGAGCAGTTCTTC. It is translated as CASSPRDRGYNEQFF.

The rearrangement links TRBV29-1 to TRBJ2-2; possible D gene TRBD2, 5 bases. Germline V gene sequence: CDR1 SQVTM, CDR2 ANQGSEA. The V and J ends lost 7 bases and 3 bases respectively, with 9 bases between them. CDR3 length: 12 residues. CDR3 nucleotide sequence: TGCAGCGCCAGAGGGTACACCGGGGAGCTGTTTTTT. It specifies CSARGYTGELFF.

The chain employs TRBV11-2 and TRBJ2-2; D perhaps matches TRBD2 (6 bases). Germline assignment: CDR1 SGHAT and CDR2 FQNNGV. Trimming took off 6 bases at V and 4 bases at J, with 21 bases between the two ends. CDR3 size: 17 residues. The CDR3 DNA is TGTGCCAGCAGTCCCACCTCGAGGGACTTCGTCACCGGGGAGCTGTTTTTT. It specifies CASSPTSRDFVTGELFF. The whole variable domain, filled in from reference TRBV11-2 and TRBJ2-2, reads EAGVAQSPRYKIIEKRQSVAFWCNPISGHATLYWYQQILGQGPKLLIQFQNNGVVDDSQLPKDRFSAERLKGVDSTLKIQPAKLEDSAVYLCASSPTSRDFVTGELFFGEGSRLTVL.

In DNA form, the CDR3 reads TGTGCCAGCACTACCGGGACTTACAGGGGTGGCTACACCTTC. It translates to CASTTGTYRGGYTF. The rearrangement links TRBV12-3 or TRBV12-4 to TRBJ1-2, with 7 bases that match TRBD1. Trimming took 7 bases from V and 7 from J; bases not matched to a gene: 12. CDR3 size: 14 residues.

The rearrangement links TRBV11-1 to TRBJ1-1; 7 bases are shared with TRBD1. V shed 4 bases, J shed 4 bases, and the junction held 0 bases outside the gene matches. Germline V lookup: CDR1 SGHAT, CDR2 FQDESV (reference sequence). The length of the CDR3 is 12 residues. The CDR3 protein is CASSWDSTEAFF. The CDR3 DNA reads TGTGCCAGCAGCTGGGACAGCACTGAAGCTTTCTTT.

The chain is built from TRBV6-5 and TRBJ1-6; 7 nucleotides align to TRBD1. CDR1 MNHEY and CDR2 SVGAGI come from the germline V gene. The CDR3 runs to 15 residues. Unmatched junction bases numbered 11, after V lost 5 bases and J lost 10 bases. Written as DNA, the CDR3 is TGTGCCAGCAGTAAAACCACAGGGGTTGGGTCACCCCTCCACTTT. Translating it yields CASSKTTGVGSPLHF.

This sequence joins TRBV28 and TRBJ2-7, with D maybe TRBD1 (6 bases). The germline V gene has CDR1 MDHEN and CDR2 SYDVKM. Trimming stripped 4 bases from V and 3 bases from J, with 10 bases between. The CDR3 extends over 13 amino acids. The CDR3 DNA is TGTGCCAGCAGTTCCGGACAGAACTACGAGCAGTACTTC. Translated, it gives CASSSGQNYEQYF.